These 5 T cell receptor beta chains originate from one sample sequenced in a study of blood T cell repertoires in COVID-19. Here immunoSEQ multiplex PCR was the method, and the copy in TCRdb shows in-frame clones only, minus some. There are some 150,000 clones in the sample; 70% to 90% occur only once, and about 1.2% lies in the top ten. Sequenced sample: peripheral blood. These TCRs come from a man between 60 and 75 years old who had recovered from COVID-19.

The chain joins TRBV19 to TRBJ2-1, with 8 bases aligning to TRBD2. V gave up 3 bases and J gave up 5 bases; unmatched junction bases: 9. The CDR3 extends over 16 amino acids. CDR1 is LNHDA, CDR2 SQIVND, per germline (reference sequence). CDR3 sequence: CASSIRVQRGNNEQFF. CDR3 coding DNA: TGTGCCAGTAGTATTAGGGTGCAGCGGGGGAACAATGAGCAGTTCTTC.

This clone is a singleton in its sample. The CDR3 region is CARRRYRQGAFATGANVLTF. For the CDR3, the DNA is TGTGCCAGAAGACGCTACAGACAGGGGGCTTTTGCAACTGGGGCCAACGTCCTGACTTTC. This rearrangement joins TRBV5-3 to TRBJ2-6, with 10 bases lining up with TRBD1. Being an ORF, TRBV5-3 has a function that is uncertain. The CDR3 consists of 20 residues. V lost 5 bases and J lost 2; bases outside the gene matches: 16.

This chain connects TRBV2 to TRBJ2-1, with a weak D call TRBD2 (7 bases). The CDR3 runs to 15 residues. V gave up 3 bases and J gave up 7 bases, with 16 bases separating them. Per the germline V gene, CDR1 is SNHLY and CDR2 is FYNNEI. CDR3 sequence (DNA): TGTGCCAGCAGTGAGAGGGGGGGGCTTGGGAATGAGCAGTTCTTC. Amino acids: CASSERGGLGNEQFF.

The chain carries TRBV5-6 and TRBJ2-7, with a possible D match to TRBD2 (5 bases). Germline values: CDR1 SGHDT, CDR2 YYEEEE. Trimming took 1 base from V and 2 from J, leaving 10 bases between them. The CDR3 is made up of 14 amino acids. The CDR3 nucleotides are TGTGCCAGCAGCTTGCCAGGAGGCCCCTACGAGCAGTACTTC. As protein: CASSLPGGPYEQYF.

This rearrangement joins TRBV7-2 to TRBJ1-2; 7 nucleotides agree with TRBD1. Germline CDR1 is SGHTA and CDR2 is FQGNSA. CDR3 length: 14 residues. V gave up 3 bases and J gave up 3 bases; unmatched junction bases: 4. The CDR3 region is CASSFPGQYYGYTF. The CDR3 DNA follows: TGTGCCAGCAGCTTTCCGGGACAGTACTATGGCTACACCTTC. Supplemented by reference TRBV7-2 and TRBJ1-2, the full variable domain reads GAGVSQSPSNKVTEKGKDVELRCDPISGHTALYWYRQSLGQGLEFLIYFQGNSAPDKSGLPSDRFSAERTGGSVSTLTIQRTQQEDSAVYLCASSFPGQYYGYTFGSGTRLTVV.